This T cell receptor beta chain was identified during a study of a mutant IDH1 vaccine in newly diagnosed glioma. Overall study: Administration of eight vaccinations to patients took place in weeks 1, 3, 5, 7, 11, 15, 19, 23. Either 4-6 weeks after radiotherapy alone or alongside temozolomide, vaccination was begun.

The length of the CDR3 is 14 residues. The germline V gene has CDR1 KGHSH and CDR2 LQKENI. With 4 bases clipped from V and 3 bases from J, the junction kept 4 bases outside the gene matches. This clone appeared once. Its matching antigen is unknown. The time point: week 5, during vaccination. A 20-mer mutant IDH1 peptide at 300 ug was injected subcutaneously with topical imiquimod. Profiled with immunoSEQ multiplex PCR; TCRdb holds only in-frame clones, not every one. The sample records 75,000 to 80,000 clones, roughly 90% being singletons. Sequencing was performed on PBMCs, taken from a glioma patient whose treatment included an IDH1 peptide vaccine. This receptor was taken from a woman between 45 and 60 years old with glioma. The gene calls are TRBV18 and TRBJ1-2; 8 positions match TRBD1. CDR3 nucleotides: TGTGCCAGCTCACAGGGACAGGAGTACTATGGCTACACCTTC. Residues: CASSQGQEYYGYTF.